These 31 T cell receptor beta chains were sequenced from one sample in a study of blood T cell repertoires in COVID-19. Clones were read by immunoSEQ multiplex PCR, and TCRdb kept only the in-frame ones, dropping some. Among roughly 230,000 clones, 83% were seen once, and the ten largest hold 6.5% to 9%. The sequenced sample consisted of peripheral blood. The receptors originated from a woman in her fifties or sixties with acute or convalescent COVID-19.

This clone was recorded at least ten times. The CDR3 protein is CASSSTGGRDLAQHF. In DNA, the CDR3 is TGTGCCAGTAGTTCGACAGGGGGCCGGGATCTAGCCCAGCATTTT. The rearrangement uses TRBV19 and TRBJ1-5; TRBD1 matches 10 bases. This CDR3 contains 15 residues. Trimming took 5 bases from V and 11 from J; bases not matched to a gene: 12. Germline-derived CDR1 and CDR2 are LNHDA and SQIVND (reference sequence).

The sample holds many counts of this clone. The DNA for the CDR3 is TGTGCCAGCAGCCCCGGTCCGAGCTCTGGGGCCAACGTCCTGACTTTC. The encoded protein is CASSPGPSSGANVLTF. The genes are TRBV11-3 and TRBJ2-6; no definite D call. Germline V gene data show CDR1 as SGHNT and CDR2 as YENEEA. Trimming stripped 5 bases from V and 0 bases from J, with 11 bases between. This CDR3 has 16 residues.

This clone appeared a single time. V is TRBV7-9 and J is TRBJ1-2, with a weak D call TRBD1 (6 bases). CDR3 length equals 15 residues. Per the germline V gene, CDR1 is SEHNR and CDR2 is FQNEAQ (reference sequence). V lost 5 bases, J lost 8 bases, and 21 bases lay in between. The CDR3 loop is CASSLRDRSDIGYTF. In nucleotides, the CDR3 is TGTGCCAGCAGCCTGCGTGACAGGTCGGATATCGGCTACACCTTC.

The J gene is TRBJ2-1, the V gene TRBV15; tentatively, D is TRBD2 (6 bases). The CDR3 is made up of 17 amino acids. V dropped 5 bases and J dropped 4 bases, with 21 bases sitting between them. Germline V lookup: CDR1 LNHNV, CDR2 YYDKDF (reference sequence). The CDR3 loop is CATSVQEHSGSYNEQFF. Written as DNA, the CDR3 is TGTGCCACCAGCGTACAAGAACACAGCGGGTCTTACAATGAGCAGTTCTTC.

This clone was counted a single time. The chain employs TRBV7-2 and TRBJ2-3; TRBD2 might be the D (5 bases). Trimming pared 4 bases from V and 2 bases from J, leaving 10 bases between. This CDR3 contains 14 residues. Germline CDR1 is SGHTA and CDR2 is FQGNSA. The CDR3 nucleotides are TGTGCCAGCAGCTCCAGAGGGAACACAGATACGCAGTATTTT. Translation: CASSSRGNTDTQYF.

This clone is a singleton in its sample. This chain links TRBV5-1 with TRBJ2-7; TRBD1 matches at 7 bases. This CDR3 is 14 amino acids long. The germline CDR1 and CDR2 sequences are SGHRS and YFSETQ. The ends lost 0 bases at V and 3 bases at J; junction bases unmatched: 3. The CDR3 loop is CASSLVGQDYEQYF. CDR3 bases: TGCGCCAGCAGCTTGGTAGGACAGGACTACGAGCAGTACTTC.

The rearrangement uses TRBV24-1 and TRBJ1-5; D gene unclear. CDR1 is KGHDR and CDR2 is SFDVKD in the germline V gene. The CDR3 sequence is 13 residues long. Trimming pared 3 bases from V and 1 base from J, leaving 3 bases between. The CDR3: CATSDQSNQPQHF. CDR3 nucleotide sequence: TGTGCCACCAGTGATCAGAGCAATCAGCCCCAGCATTTT.

A few counts support this clone. This chain links TRBV5-8 with TRBJ1-3; D is ambiguous. CDR1 SGHTS and CDR2 YDEGEE come from the germline V gene. Trimming removed 4 bases from V and 0 bases from J, with 14 bases in between. The CDR3 loop spans 16 amino acids. CDR3 sequence (DNA): TGTGCCAGCAGCCACCGCCCACTTGACTCTGGAAACACCATATATTTT. Residues: CASSHRPLDSGNTIYF.

This clone was observed a few times. CDR3 sequence (DNA): TGTGCCAGCAGTTTATATGGACTAGGTTACGAGCAGTACTTC. Its translation: CASSLYGLGYEQYF. The J gene is TRBJ2-7, the V gene TRBV27; 7 nucleotides align to TRBD2. There are 14 residues in the CDR3. Looked up from germline, CDR1 is MNHEY and CDR2 is SMNVEV (reference sequence). Trimming took 1 base from V and 4 from J; bases not matched to a gene: 4.

This chain connects TRBV29-1 to TRBJ1-2; 7 bases agree with TRBD1. This CDR3 is built from 11 residues. V was pared by 4 bases and J by 7 bases, with 3 bases of the junction left unmatched. Germline V CDR1 and CDR2: SQVTM, ANQGSEA. The CDR3 bases are TGCAGCGTTGTAGGGGACAGTGGCTACACCTTC. Translating gives CSVVGDSGYTF.

This clone was seen a handful of times. V and J are TRBV7-9 and TRBJ2-7, with TRBD1 matching 8 bases. CDR1 and CDR2 from the germline V gene are SEHNR and FQNEAQ (reference sequence). The CDR3 length is 13 residues. V trimming: 8 bases; J trimming: 4 bases; junction bases outside the gene matches: 7. This CDR3 reads CASSGTGQYEQYF. DNA for the CDR3: TGTGCCAGCTCAGGGACAGGTCAATACGAGCAGTACTTC.

This clone was picked up a small number of times. The V and J genes are TRBV3-1 (or the pseudogene TRBV3-2) and TRBJ2-7, with D maybe TRBD2 (7 bases). Trimming left V 4 bases short and J 4 bases short, with 17 bases between. The CDR3 is 15 residues long. In germline, CDR1 is LGHDT, CDR2 YNNKEL (reference sequence). CDR3 loop: CASSPRGTNDYEQYF. As DNA, the CDR3 is TGTGCCAGCAGCCCGAGGGGGACTAACGATTACGAGCAGTACTTC.

The chain has TRBV3-1 (or the pseudogene TRBV3-2) and TRBJ2-1, with 11 positions matching TRBD2. CDR1 is LGHDT, CDR2 YNNKEL, per germline (reference sequence). The junction had 2 bases not matched to a gene; V was cut back by 4 bases and J by 0 bases. CDR3 length equals 16 residues. In nucleotides, the CDR3 is TGTGCCAGCAGCCCTACTAGCGGGAGCTCCTACAATGAGCAGTTCTTC. Residues: CASSPTSGSSYNEQFF.

The chain joins TRBV4-3 to TRBJ1-1, with no clear D. This CDR3 region has 14 residues. V was cut by 5 bases and J by 3 bases, with 13 bases left in between. Per germline, CDR1 LGHNA and CDR2 YSLEER. CDR3 region: CASSIGLDYTEAFF. For the CDR3, the DNA is TGCGCCAGCAGCATCGGGTTAGATTACACTGAAGCTTTCTTT.

The chain carries TRBV28 and TRBJ2-7; TRBD2 matches at 9 bases. The CDR3 spans 15 residues. V lost 8 bases, J lost 3 bases, and 11 bases stayed unmatched. In germline, CDR1 is MDHEN, CDR2 SYDVKM. The CDR3 loop is CASRGGGAQNYEQYF. The CDR3 DNA follows: TGTGCCAGCCGGGGCGGGGGGGCCCAAAACTACGAGCAGTACTTC.

V and J are TRBV5-6 and TRBJ2-7; 8 bases map to TRBD2. J lost 6 bases, V lost 4 bases, and 9 bases had no gene match. Germline lookup yields CDR1 SGHDT and CDR2 YYEEEE. The CDR3 loop spans 14 amino acids. As DNA, the CDR3 is TGTGCCAGCAGCCCTGCAGCGGGGGCTCTCGAGCAGTACTTC. This encodes CASSPAAGALEQYF.

The chain joins TRBV9 to TRBJ1-1, with a possible D match to TRBD1 (5 bases). In germline, CDR1 is SGDLS, CDR2 YYNGEE. V lost 4 bases, J lost 4 bases, and 11 bases lay in between. This CDR3 region has 13 residues. CDR3 nucleotides: TGTGCCAGCAGCAGGGGAGGGAGCACTGAAGCTTTCTTT. Amino acid sequence: CASSRGGSTEAFF.

The rearrangement joins TRBV27 to TRBJ1-2; the match to TRBD1 covers 8 bases. Germline CDR1 MNHEY, CDR2 SMNVEV (reference sequence). V shed 5 bases, J shed 4 bases, and the junction held 12 bases outside the gene matches. There are 16 residues in the CDR3. CDR3 in DNA: TGTGCCAGCAGTCCAGGGGGCGGCTCCCGGGGCTATGGCTACACCTTC. Amino acids: CASSPGGGSRGYGYTF.

The rearrangement links TRBV7-9 to TRBJ2-3; the match to TRBD2 covers 11 bases. V gave up 3 bases and J gave up 0 bases; unmatched junction bases: 5. The CDR3 runs 17 residues. CDR1 is SEHNR and CDR2 is FQNEAQ in the germline V gene (reference sequence). The CDR3 bases are TGTGCCAGCAGCTTGGCTAGCGGGGGGACTAGCACAGATACGCAGTATTTT. It codes for CASSLASGGTSTDTQYF. The full variable domain, in which reference TRBV7-9 and TRBJ2-3 provide the parts outside the CDR3, is DTGVSQNPRHKITKRGQNVTFRCDPISEHNRLYWYRQTLGQGPEFLTYFQNEAQLEKSRLLSDRFSAERPKGSFSTLEIQRTEQGDSAMYLCASSLASGGTSTDTQYFGPGTRLTVL.

V gene TRBV5-1 combines with J gene TRBJ2-1; 9 nucleotides line up with TRBD1. J gave up 8 bases and V 0 bases, and 6 bases lay outside the gene matches. From germline, CDR1 is SGHRS and CDR2 YFSETQ. CDR3 length: 15 residues. CDR3 protein: CASSLEGTGRDEQFF. The CDR3 DNA reads TGCGCCAGCAGCTTGGAAGGGACAGGGAGGGATGAGCAGTTCTTC.

The chain couples TRBV27 to TRBJ1-4; D unclear. Trimming left V 0 bases short and J 3 bases short, with 8 bases between. Germline values: CDR1 MNHEY, CDR2 SMNVEV (reference sequence). The CDR3 contains 15 residues. CDR3 nucleotides: TGTGCCAGCAGTTTATCGTGGGCAGCTAATGAAAAACTGTTTTTT. This translates into CASSLSWAANEKLFF.

V gene TRBV5-1 combines with J gene TRBJ2-3; D is unclear. The CDR3 covers 14 residues. Germline lookup yields CDR1 SGHRS and CDR2 YFSETQ. V was pared by 3 bases and J by 5 bases, with 13 bases between. The CDR3 is CASSSQSSGDTQYF. DNA of the CDR3: TGCGCCAGCAGCTCTCAGTCCTCGGGAGATACGCAGTATTTT.

In DNA, the CDR3 is TGTGCCAGCAGCCTGGGGGCTAGCTCCTACAATGAGCAGTTCTTC. The encoded protein is CASSLGASSYNEQFF. V gene TRBV2 combines with J gene TRBJ2-1, with a tentative D call TRBD1 (6 bases). Germline values: CDR1 SNHLY, CDR2 FYNNEI. Trimming removed 6 bases from V and 0 bases from J, with 12 bases in between. This CDR3 comprises 15 residues.

The chain has TRBV24-1 and TRBJ2-1; D is unclear. The CDR3 length is 15 residues. Per the germline V gene, CDR1 is KGHDR and CDR2 is SFDVKD. The V gene lost 3 bases and the J gene lost 2 bases, with 10 bases spanning the gap. The DNA for the CDR3 is TGTGCCACCAGTGATCCCGACGCGGCCTACAATGAGCAGTTCTTC. Amino acids: CATSDPDAAYNEQFF.

V is TRBV14 and J is TRBJ1-4, with TRBD1 identical over 7 bases. This CDR3 spans 16 amino acids. Looked up from germline, CDR1 is SGHDN and CDR2 is FVKESK. The ends lost 3 bases at V and 2 bases at J; junction bases unmatched: 6. The CDR3 sequence is CASSQSPGQTNEKLFF. Written as DNA, the CDR3 is TGTGCCAGCAGCCAGTCCCCGGGACAGACTAATGAAAAACTGTTTTTT. Variable domain in full (rest from reference TRBV14 and TRBJ1-4): EAGVTQFPSHSVIEKGQTVTLRCDPISGHDNLYWYRRVMGKEIKFLLHFVKESKQDESGMPNNRFLAERTGGTYSTLKVQPAELEDSGVYFCASSQSPGQTNEKLFFGSGTQLSVL.

This clone has just a few counts. The sample holds other DNA sequences that translate to the same CDR3. The chain combines TRBV4-1 with TRBJ2-1; tentatively, D is TRBD1 (5 bases). Germline V gives CDR1 MGHRA, CDR2 YSYEKL. With 0 bases removed from V and 6 bases from J, the gap between germline ends came to 15 bases. This CDR3 spans 16 amino acids. CDR3 in DNA: TGCGCCAGCAGCCAAGAAAGGCAGGGCCGTGGCAATGAGCAGTTCTTC. Its translation is CASSQERQGRGNEQFF.

The chain joins TRBV5-1 to TRBJ1-3; D call uncertain. Looked up from germline, CDR1 is SGHRS and CDR2 is YFSETQ. The V gene lost 4 bases and the J gene lost 4 bases, with 21 bases spanning the gap. The CDR3 is 17 residues long. The CDR3 protein is CASSPTKTTARGNTIYF. As DNA, the CDR3 is TGCGCCAGCAGCCCCACCAAAACGACCGCGAGGGGAAACACCATATATTTT.

The rearrangement joins TRBV5-1 to TRBJ1-2, with 7 positions matching TRBD1. CDR1 is SGHRS and CDR2 is YFSETQ in the germline V gene. J lost 8 bases, V lost 4 bases, and 14 bases had no gene match. CDR3 length equals 15 residues. CDR3 region: CASSLGQAVVGGYTF. The CDR3 region has the DNA TGCGCCAGCAGCCTCGGACAGGCCGTAGTGGGAGGCTACACCTTC.

J is TRBJ1-2 and V is TRBV30; TRBD1 is a possible D gene (6 bases). The V and J ends lost 1 base and 8 bases respectively, with 14 bases between them. Looked up from germline, CDR1 is GTSNPN and CDR2 is SVGIG (reference sequence). The CDR3 runs to 13 residues. The CDR3 region is CAWSESGTTGYTF. In DNA, the CDR3 is TGTGCCTGGAGTGAATCCGGGACAACAGGCTACACCTTC.

V and J are TRBV5-1 and TRBJ2-5; D gene uncertain. Trimming took 5 bases from V and 2 from J, leaving 10 bases between them. The CDR3 length is 13 residues. From germline, CDR1 is SGHRS and CDR2 YFSETQ. For the CDR3, the DNA is TGCGCCAGCAGGGAGTCAAATCAAGAGACCCAGTACTTC. It translates to CASRESNQETQYF.

V usage is TRBV6-2 or TRBV6-3 and J usage is TRBJ1-1; TRBD1 might be the D (5 bases). CDR1 and CDR2 (germline): MNHEY, SVGEGT. V gave up 5 bases and J gave up 2 bases, with 12 bases separating them. CDR3 length: 14 residues. CDR3 amino acids: CASSQTRVNTEAFF. The DNA for the CDR3 is TGTGCCAGCAGTCAGACCAGGGTTAACACTGAAGCTTTCTTT.